This T cell receptor beta chain was sequenced for a study of blood T cell repertoires in COVID-19. The repertoire was sequenced with immunoSEQ multiplex PCR; TCRdb's copy has only in-frame clones and lacks some. Counted here are 200,000 or so clones, about 88% occurring once; the ten biggest clones make up less than 3.5%. Germline CDR1 reads SGHTA; CDR2 reads FQGNSA. CDR3 length equals 14 residues. The V gene end was trimmed by 1 base and the J gene end by 6 bases; junction bases not matched to a gene: 6. This clone appeared a single time. Sequenced input: peripheral blood. This receptor was obtained from a woman aged 60-70 years with acute or convalescent COVID-19. The chain employs TRBV7-2 and TRBJ2-7; 7 bases align to TRBD2. The CDR3 DNA reads TGTGCCAGCAGCTTAGAGCGGGGTTCCCTCGAGCAGTACTTC. Translated, it gives CASSLERGSLEQYF.